The clone carrying this T cell receptor beta chain was seen at least ten times. What it binds is not known. The CDR3 runs 14 residues. J lost 7 bases, V lost 3 bases, and 3 bases had no gene match. Germline V gene data show CDR1 as SNHLY and CDR2 as FYNNEI. The sample originates from a study of human T cells and chemical hapten exposure. Study-wide context: Alopecia areata, totalis or universalis affected patients, mainly female. Among samples, TCR yields varied mainly because of small differences in pooled library volume.

Original analysis: Per sample, the median was around 96,000 TCRs, with values from roughly 23,000 to 700,000. TCRdb redid the calling of the RACE reads with MiXCR, one entry per CDR3 protein. The V and J calls come from TCRdb's annotation, not from the publication. The table shows 110,000 to 150,000 distinct CDR3 sequences, with 10% to 15% occurring only once. Sample time point: patch test 2, 6 weeks after DPC sensitization. Treatment described: therapeutic diphenylcyclopropenone sensitization with weekly scalp DPC. Findings of the study overall: Controls formed significantly fewer large CDR3 similarity clusters than expanded TCRs did.

The V and J genes are TRBV2 and TRBJ2-1, with 10 nucleotides matching TRBD1. The TCR sequence derives from a woman in her fifties or sixties with alopecia areata. Some clones in this sample may be carry-over from other donors' samples. The sample here was whole blood, taken in connection with sensitization to the hapten diphenylcyclopropenone (DPC). The CDR3 sequence is CASSDRQGANEQFF. The CDR3 DNA reads TGTGCCAGCAGTGATAGACAGGGGGCGAATGAGCAGTTCTTC.